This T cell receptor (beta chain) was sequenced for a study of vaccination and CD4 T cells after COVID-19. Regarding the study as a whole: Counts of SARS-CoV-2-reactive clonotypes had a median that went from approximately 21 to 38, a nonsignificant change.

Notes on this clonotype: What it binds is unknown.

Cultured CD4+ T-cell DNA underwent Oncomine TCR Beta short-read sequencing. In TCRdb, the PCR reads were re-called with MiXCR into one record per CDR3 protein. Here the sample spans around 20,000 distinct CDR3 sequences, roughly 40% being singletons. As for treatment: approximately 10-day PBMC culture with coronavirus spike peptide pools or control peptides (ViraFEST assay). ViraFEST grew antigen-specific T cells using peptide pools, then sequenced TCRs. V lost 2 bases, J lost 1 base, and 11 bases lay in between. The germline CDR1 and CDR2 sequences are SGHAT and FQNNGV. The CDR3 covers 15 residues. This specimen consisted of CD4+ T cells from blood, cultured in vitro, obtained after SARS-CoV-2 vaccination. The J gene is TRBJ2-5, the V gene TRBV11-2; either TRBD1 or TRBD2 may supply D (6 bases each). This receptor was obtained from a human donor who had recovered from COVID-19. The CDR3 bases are TGTGCCAGCAGCTTAAGGGGGACTCTCCAAGAGACCCAGTACTTC. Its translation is CASSLRGTLQETQYF. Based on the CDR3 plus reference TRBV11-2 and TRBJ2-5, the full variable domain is EAGVAQSPRYKIIEKRQSVAFWCNPISGHATLYWYQQILGQGPKLLIQFQNNGVVDDSQLPKDRFSAERLKGVDSTLKIQPAKLEDSAVYLCASSLRGTLQETQYFGPGTRLLVL.